The source of this T cell receptor (beta chain) is a study of T-cell reconstitution after alpha-beta-depleted transplantation in children. Broader study findings: Surviving recipient T cells and thymic progenitors underlay high day-60 TCRbeta diversity in some patients. Reportedly, only several hundred clones from non-depleted graft cells drove alpha-beta T-cell counts at about two months. By one year post-transplant, T-cell counts and diversity largely arose from T cells that were newly produced.

V was clipped by 7 bases and J by 9 bases; unmatched bases: 13. Germline CDR1 and CDR2: LNHDA and SQIVND (reference sequence). The length of the CDR3 is 14 residues. Unique molecular identifiers featured in how the TCRbeta library was prepared. TCRdb independently ran MiXCR on the PCR reads; one entry per CDR3 protein. The sample yields roughly 400,000 distinct CDR3 sequences, 43% seen once. On this clonotype: The antigen remains unidentified.

The sequence derives from a girl aged 2-9 years with aplastic anemia, due to receive a stem cell transplant. The V call is TRBV19, the J call TRBJ2-7, with 9 bases identical to TRBD2. The specimen comprised PBMCs, sampled before TCRalphabeta/CD19-depleted stem cell transplant. The CDR3 sequence is CASNQGLAGDAQYF. DNA of the CDR3: TGTGCCAGTAACCAGGGATTAGCGGGAGACGCGCAGTACTTC.